This record looks at one TCR beta chain sequence and its context. Its antigen is undetermined. Method: immunoSEQ multiplex PCR; TCRdb's copy keeps in-frame clones and lacks some. The data show roughly 1,200 clones, with 70% to 75% seen just once and more than 8% held by the top ten. The CDR3 contains 14 residues. The data were taken from a study of the immune and genomic landscape of osteosarcoma. Overall study context: Poor-risk disease predominated: roughly 73% unfavorable response, 60% to 70% deceased. Localized disease at presentation in approximately 80%; approximately 58% were male.

Study outcomes and limitations: Productive clonality stayed low overall, though C3 exceeded C1.

Osteosarcoma specimens were post-treatment primary, local recurrence and metastasis tumors from poor-prognosis patients. The sequencing sample was made of primary tumor tissue from the femur. The TCR originated in a man younger than 45 with osteosarcoma. This chain joins TRBV21-1 and TRBJ1-6. TRBV21-1 has pseudogene status. The CDR3 loop is CASIPLVVGSPLHF. DNA for the CDR3: TGTGCCAGCATCCCGCTAGTTGTGGGATCACCCCTCCACTTT.